This T cell receptor beta chain was obtained from a study of CD8 T cells in ankylosing spondylitis. The study's findings and limits: In ankylosing spondylitis blood, a motif of roughly 8 highly homologous TCR beta variants appeared characteristic. A subset of motif variants has previously been described in the synovial fluid and blood of reactive arthritis. Significant enrichment of disease-linked clones was reportedly seen in matched ankylosing spondylitis synovial fluid. A CD8+ phenotype characterized the disease-linked clones, which were relatively rare in peripheral blood.

Only a few counts were recorded for this clonotype. Its target is not known. With molecular barcodes, quantitative 5'-RACE was used to make the TCR beta libraries. MiXCR was run by TCRdb on the 5' RACE reads, yielding one entry per CDR3 protein. The table lists hundreds of thousands of distinct CDR3 sequences, roughly 10% of them singletons, with roughly 0.51% in the top ten. Germline-derived CDR1 and CDR2 are ENHRY and SYGVKD. This CDR3 contains 14 residues. Germline trimming cut 6 bases from V and 3 bases from J; bases unmatched to any gene: 4. The receptor was isolated from a male donor with ankylosing spondylitis. The sample was blood, either unsorted or a sorted T cell fraction (not recorded which). The V and J genes are TRBV10-3 and TRBJ2-7; TRBD1 matches 11 bases. CDR3 sequence (DNA): TGTGCCATCAGACCGGGACAGGGGGACTACGAGCAGTACTTC. Residues: CAIRPGQGDYEQYF.